Below are 5 T cell receptor beta chains sequenced from a single sample in a study of cytomegalovirus exposure and HLA in healthy donors. Vbeta (60) and Jbeta (13) primers were used in the PCR. The data were produced by immunoSEQ multiplex PCR, yet TCRdb's version contains in-frame clones alone and is incomplete. The sample holds roughly 200,000 clones, 70% to 75% seen once. Sequenced sample: PBMCs. These TCRs come from a male donor in good health and CMV-seronegative.

This chain joins TRBV6-5 and TRBJ2-7, with 7 positions matching TRBD2. Trimming cost V 2 bases and J 4 bases; bases outside gene matches: 2. CDR1 and CDR2 (germline): MNHEY, SVGAGI. This CDR3 has 13 amino acids. The CDR3 spells CASSYGREYEQYF. The CDR3, as DNA: TGTGCCAGCAGTTACGGGCGGGAGTACGAGCAGTACTTC.

This chain joins TRBV5-1 and TRBJ1-5; D unclear. The CDR3 has 14 residues. The germline V gene has CDR1 SGHRS and CDR2 YFSETQ. Trimming removed 4 bases at V and 5 bases at J, with 13 bases between. In DNA form, the CDR3 reads TGCGCCAGCAGCCCCGGGGAGATAGATCAGCCCCAGCATTTT. Residues: CASSPGEIDQPQHF.

The gene calls are TRBV7-8 and TRBJ2-4, with D uncertain. CDR3 length equals 15 residues. Trimming stripped 1 base from V and 0 bases from J, with 7 bases between. Germline CDR1 SGHVS, CDR2 FQNEAQ. In nucleotides, the CDR3 is TGTGCCAGCAGCTTAGGGAGACTAGCCAAAAACATTCAGTACTTC. This translates into CASSLGRLAKNIQYF.

The chain has TRBV30 and TRBJ2-7, with 10 nucleotides matching TRBD2. The germline V gene encodes CDR1 GTSNPN and CDR2 SVGIG (reference sequence). The CDR3 contains 13 residues. V lost 5 bases, J lost 5 bases, and 6 bases stayed unmatched. CDR3 region: CAWERGGSDEQYF. Here the CDR3 DNA reads TGTGCCTGGGAGCGGGGGGGCAGCGACGAGCAGTACTTC. The whole variable domain, remainder taken from reference TRBV30 and TRBJ2-7, is SQTIHQWPATLVQPVGSPLSLECTVEGTSNPNLYWYRQAAGRGLQLLFYSVGIGQISSEVPQNLSASRPQDRQFILSSKKLLLSDSGFYLCAWERGGSDEQYFGPGTRLTVT.

This rearrangement joins TRBV11-3 to TRBJ2-5; no firm D call. Germline assignment: CDR1 SGHNT and CDR2 YENEEA. CDR3 size: 13 residues. Between the trimmed V and J ends, which lost 0 bases and 3 bases, there was a span of 5 bases. In DNA, the CDR3 is TGTGCCAGCAGCTTAGATACTAAAGAGACCCAGTACTTC. Protein sequence: CASSLDTKETQYF.